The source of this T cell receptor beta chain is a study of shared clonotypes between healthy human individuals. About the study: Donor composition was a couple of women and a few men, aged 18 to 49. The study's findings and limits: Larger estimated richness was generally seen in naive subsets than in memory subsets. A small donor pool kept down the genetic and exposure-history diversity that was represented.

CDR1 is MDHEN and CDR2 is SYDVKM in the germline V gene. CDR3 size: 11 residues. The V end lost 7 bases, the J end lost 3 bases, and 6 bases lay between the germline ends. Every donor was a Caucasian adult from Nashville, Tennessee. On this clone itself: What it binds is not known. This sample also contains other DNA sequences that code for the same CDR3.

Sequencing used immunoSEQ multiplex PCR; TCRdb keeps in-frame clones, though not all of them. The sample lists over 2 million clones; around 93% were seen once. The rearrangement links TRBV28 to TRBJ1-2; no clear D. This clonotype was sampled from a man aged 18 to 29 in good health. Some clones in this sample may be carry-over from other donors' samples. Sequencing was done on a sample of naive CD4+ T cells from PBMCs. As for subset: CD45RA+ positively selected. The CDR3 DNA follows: TGTGCCAGCACCGGGTACTATGGCTACACCTTC. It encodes CASTGYYGYTF.